Listed below are T cell receptor beta chains from one sample, sequenced in a study of low-dose radiotherapy and immunotherapy resistance in tumors. TCRdb re-called the reads with MiXCR, one entry per CDR3 protein. The table includes 35,000 to 50,000 distinct CDR3 sequences, roughly 30% detected once. The sample in question was PBMCs, obtained before treatment. The origin of the receptors is a male donor with gallbladder cancer. Each CDR3 is given with its conserved first and last residue. D genes are given only for firm matches. Clone sizes are given selectively: once, few, many, or a class where the clone is expanded.

j_call,d_call,v_call,clone_size,cdr3_nt,cdr3_aa
TRBJ2-1,TRBD2,TRBV7-9,NA,TGTGCCAGCAGCCTAATCCTTACCCCTATGACTAGCGACTTTTTTTTATACAATGAGCAGTTCTTC,CASSLILTPMTSDFFLYNEQFF
TRBJ1-4,NA,TRBV18,many,TGTGCCAGCTCACAGCTCGTCAGGGGCCAGACTAATGAAAAACTGTTTTTT,CASSQLVRGQTNEKLFF
TRBJ2-7,NA,TRBV2,NA,TGTGCCAGCAGTGTGTCGTATTCGGGGGAGCAGTACTTC,CASSVSYSGEQYF
TRBJ2-1,TRBD2,TRBV24-1,many,TGTGCCACCAGTGATTTGCCTAGCGGGAGGGCCTACAATGAGCAGTTCTTC,CATSDLPSGRAYNEQFF
TRBJ2-1,NA,TRBV28,NA,TGTGCCAGCAGTTTCGGGGGATCTAACAATGAGCAGTTCTTC,CASSFGGSNNEQFF
TRBJ2-7,TRBD1,TRBV6-5,NA,TGTGCCAGCAGTACGACAGGGACCGTAGGGGAGCAGTACTTC,CASSTTGTVGEQYF
TRBJ2-3,TRBD2,TRBV5-1,NA,TGCGCCAGCAGCTTGGCTAGCGGGAACACAGATACGCAGTATTTT,CASSLASGNTDTQYF
TRBJ2-7,TRBD1,TRBV20-1,many,TGCAGTGCTATAGCCACAGGGGTACGCGAGCAGTACTTC,CSAIATGVREQYF
TRBJ2-5,NA,TRBV29-1,few,TGCAGCGTACTAGATAGCGGAGAGACCCAGTACTTC,CSVLDSGETQYF
TRBJ1-1,NA,TRBV28,NA,TGTGCCAGCAGTTCGCACAGGGCCACTGAAGCTTTCTTT,CASSSHRATEAFF
TRBJ1-2,TRBD1,TRBV27,many,TGTGCCAGCAGTCCTGGGACAGGGACGGGCTACACCTTC,CASSPGTGTGYTF
TRBJ2-2,NA,TRBV6-2/TRBV6-3,many,TGTGCCAGCAGTTACGAACAGGGCTACACCGGGGAGCTGTTTTTT,CASSYEQGYTGELFF
TRBJ1-1,NA,TRBV5-1,few,TGCGCCAGCAGCTTAGTGGTTATGAACACTGAAGCTTTCTTT,CASSLVVMNTEAFF
TRBJ2-1,TRBD2,TRBV7-6,many,TGTGCCAGCAGCGGGCCTGGGGGGGTCTACAATGAGCAGTTCTTC,CASSGPGGVYNEQFF
TRBJ2-7,TRBD2,TRBV10-1,many,TGCGCCAGCAGTGAGGGAGCGGGAGGGCTCAGGGAGCAGTACTTC,CASSEGAGGLREQYF
TRBJ1-1,NA,TRBV30,many,TGTGCCTGGAGAGGAATCGGGGGCACTGAAGCTTTCTTT,CAWRGIGGTEAFF
TRBJ2-2,NA,TRBV10-3,many,TGTGCCACCACTATGACGGCGGGCCTCACCGGGGAGCTGTTTTTT,CATTMTAGLTGELFF
TRBJ2-7,NA,TRBV2,many,TGTGCCAGCTGCGAAGTGGGACACACTCATACCTACGAGCAGTACTTC,CASCEVGHTHTYEQYF